The clone carrying this T cell receptor beta chain was picked up a small number of times. These data are taken from a study of naive and memory T cell subsets. The beta constant-region primer was an equimolar mix of two oligonucleotides covering TRBC1 and TRBC2. TCRdb re-called the UMI-ligation and nested PCR reads through MiXCR, storing one row per CDR3 protein. The sample contains 140,000 to 150,000 distinct CDR3 sequences, around 15% of which appear only once. V gave up 4 bases and J gave up 7 bases; unmatched junction bases: 9. The germline V gene encodes CDR1 MDHEN and CDR2 SYDVKM. The CDR3 spans 15 residues.

The receptor was derived from a human donor in good health. This chain connects TRBV28 to TRBJ2-4, with 8 bases aligning to TRBD2. The sample was naive CD4+ T cells from blood. CDR3 sequence: CASSSPTSVGNIQYF. CDR3 DNA sequence: TGTGCCAGCAGTTCCCCGACTAGCGTGGGGAACATTCAGTACTTC.